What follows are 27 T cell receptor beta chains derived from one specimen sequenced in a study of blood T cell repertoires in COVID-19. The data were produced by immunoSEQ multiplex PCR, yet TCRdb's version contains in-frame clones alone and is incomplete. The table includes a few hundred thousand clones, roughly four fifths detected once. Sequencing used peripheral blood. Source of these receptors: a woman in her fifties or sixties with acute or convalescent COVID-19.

Here the CDR3 DNA reads TGTGCCAGCAGCCAACTCTCGACGAGGGGGGGGAGAGAGACCCAGTACTTC. As protein: CASSQLSTRGGRETQYF. The chain links TRBV3-1 (or the pseudogene TRBV3-2) to TRBJ2-5, with D possibly being TRBD2 (7 bases). CDR3 length: 17 amino acids. Trimming removed 2 bases at V and 4 bases at J, with 20 bases between. Germline V gene data show CDR1 as LGHDT and CDR2 as YNNKEL (reference sequence).

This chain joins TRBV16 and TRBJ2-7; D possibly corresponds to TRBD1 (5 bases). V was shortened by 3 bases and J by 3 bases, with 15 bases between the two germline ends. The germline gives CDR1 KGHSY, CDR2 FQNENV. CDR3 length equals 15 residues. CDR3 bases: TGTGCCAGCAGCCATAGGGATACAGGCGACTACGAGCAGTACTTC. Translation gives CASSHRDTGDYEQYF.

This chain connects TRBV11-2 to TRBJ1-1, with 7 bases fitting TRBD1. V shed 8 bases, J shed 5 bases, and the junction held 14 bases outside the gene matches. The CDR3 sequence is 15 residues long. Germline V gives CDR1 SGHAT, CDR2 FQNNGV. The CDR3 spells CASSGLRGRITEAFF. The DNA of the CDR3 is TGTGCCAGCTCGGGGTTAAGGGGGCGCATAACTGAAGCTTTCTTT.

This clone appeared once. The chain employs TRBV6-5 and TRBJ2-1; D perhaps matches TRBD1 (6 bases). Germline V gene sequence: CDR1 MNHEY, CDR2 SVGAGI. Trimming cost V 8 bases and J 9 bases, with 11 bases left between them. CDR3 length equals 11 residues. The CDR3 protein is CASGQRFEQFF. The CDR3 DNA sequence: TGTGCCAGCGGACAGCGATTTGAGCAGTTCTTC.

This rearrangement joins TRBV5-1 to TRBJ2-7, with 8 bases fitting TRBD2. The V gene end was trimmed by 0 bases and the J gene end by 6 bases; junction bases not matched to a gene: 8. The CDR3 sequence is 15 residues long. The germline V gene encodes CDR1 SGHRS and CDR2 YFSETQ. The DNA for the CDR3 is TGCGCCAGCAGCTTGGAGGGGACTAGATCGGGCGAGCAGTACTTC. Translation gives CASSLEGTRSGEQYF. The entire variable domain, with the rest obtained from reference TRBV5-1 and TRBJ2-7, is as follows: KAGVTQTPRYLIKTRGQQVTLSCSPISGHRSVSWYQQTPGQGLQFLFEYFSETQRNKGNFPGRFSGRQFSNSRSEMNVSTLELGDSALYLCASSLEGTRSGEQYFGPGTRLTVT.

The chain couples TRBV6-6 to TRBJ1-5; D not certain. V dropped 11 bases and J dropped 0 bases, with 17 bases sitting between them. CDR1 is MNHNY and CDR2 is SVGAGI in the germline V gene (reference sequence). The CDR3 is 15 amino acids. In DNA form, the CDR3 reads TGTGCCGCCGCCGAGATCGGGGATAGCAATCAGCCCCAGCATTTT. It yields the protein CAAAEIGDSNQPQHF.

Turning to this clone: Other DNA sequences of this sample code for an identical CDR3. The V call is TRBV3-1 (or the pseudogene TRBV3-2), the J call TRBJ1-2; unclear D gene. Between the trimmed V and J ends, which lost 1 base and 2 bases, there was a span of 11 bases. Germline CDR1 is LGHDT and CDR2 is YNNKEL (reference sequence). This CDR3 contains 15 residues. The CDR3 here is CASSQGEGANYGYTF. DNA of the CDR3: TGTGCCAGCAGCCAAGGGGAGGGCGCAAACTATGGCTACACCTTC.

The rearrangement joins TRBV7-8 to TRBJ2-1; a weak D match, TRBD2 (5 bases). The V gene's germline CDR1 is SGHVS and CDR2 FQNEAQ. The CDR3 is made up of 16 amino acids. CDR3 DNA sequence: TGTCCCCGCCCCCCCGCCGGGCGGGCTGCCAGCCATGAGCAGTTCTTC. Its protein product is CPRPPAGRAASHEQFF.

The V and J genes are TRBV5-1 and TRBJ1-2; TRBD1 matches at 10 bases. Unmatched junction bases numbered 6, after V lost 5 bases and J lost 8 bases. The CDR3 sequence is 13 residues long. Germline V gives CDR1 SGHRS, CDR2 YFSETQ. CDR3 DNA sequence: TGCGCCAGCAGTTACCGGGACAGGGGAGGCTACACCTTC. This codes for CASSYRDRGGYTF. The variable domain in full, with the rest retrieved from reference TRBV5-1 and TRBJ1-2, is KAGVTQTPRYLIKTRGQQVTLSCSPISGHRSVSWYQQTPGQGLQFLFEYFSETQRNKGNFPGRFSGRQFSNSRSEMNVSTLELGDSALYLCASSYRDRGGYTFGSGTRLTVV.

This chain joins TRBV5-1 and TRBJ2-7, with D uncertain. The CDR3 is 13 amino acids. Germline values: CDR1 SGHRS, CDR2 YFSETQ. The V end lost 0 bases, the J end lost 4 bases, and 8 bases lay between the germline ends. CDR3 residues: CASSLADKYEQYF. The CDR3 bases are TGCGCCAGCAGCTTGGCCGACAAATACGAGCAGTACTTC.

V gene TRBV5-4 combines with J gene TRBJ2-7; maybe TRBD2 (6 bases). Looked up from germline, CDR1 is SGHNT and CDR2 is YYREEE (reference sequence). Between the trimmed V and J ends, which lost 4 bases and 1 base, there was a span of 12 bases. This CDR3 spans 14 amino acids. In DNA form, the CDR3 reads TGTGCCAGCAGCGTATTGCGGGATTCCTACGAGCAGTACTTC. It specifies CASSVLRDSYEQYF.

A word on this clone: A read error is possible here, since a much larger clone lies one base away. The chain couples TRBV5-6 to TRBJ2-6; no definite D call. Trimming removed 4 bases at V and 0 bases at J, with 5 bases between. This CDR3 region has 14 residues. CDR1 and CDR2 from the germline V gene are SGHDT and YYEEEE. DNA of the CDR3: TGTGCCAGCAGCGTCTCCTCTGGGGCCAACGTCCTGACTTTC. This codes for CASSVSSGANVLTF.

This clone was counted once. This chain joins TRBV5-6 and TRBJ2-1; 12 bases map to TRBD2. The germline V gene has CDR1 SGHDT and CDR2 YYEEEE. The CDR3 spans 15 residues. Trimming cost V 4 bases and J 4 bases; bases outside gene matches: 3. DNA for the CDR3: TGTGCCAGCAGCCCCCTAGCGGGGGGGTACAATGAGCAGTTCTTC. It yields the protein CASSPLAGGYNEQFF.

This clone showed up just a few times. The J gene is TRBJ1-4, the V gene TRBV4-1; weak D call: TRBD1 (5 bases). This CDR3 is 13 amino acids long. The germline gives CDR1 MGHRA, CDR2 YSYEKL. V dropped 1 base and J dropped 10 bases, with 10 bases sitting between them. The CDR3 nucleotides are TGCGCCAGCAGCCAAGGGCAGGGCGGAAAACTGTTTTTT. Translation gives CASSQGQGGKLFF.

The CDR3 sequence: CAISQNRQGDAHTF. The CDR3 DNA sequence: TGTGCCATCAGCCAGAATCGACAGGGAGATGCCCACACCTTC. V gene TRBV10-3 combines with J gene TRBJ1-2; the match to TRBD1 covers 7 bases. CDR3 size: 14 residues. The V and J ends lost 6 bases and 12 bases, in that order; junction bases with no gene match: 16. Looked up from germline, CDR1 is ENHRY and CDR2 is SYGVKD.

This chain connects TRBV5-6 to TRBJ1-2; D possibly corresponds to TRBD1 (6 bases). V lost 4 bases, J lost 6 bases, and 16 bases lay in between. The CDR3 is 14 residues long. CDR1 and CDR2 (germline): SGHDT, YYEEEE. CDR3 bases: TGTGCCAGCAGCCCAGGACGCAGGGGCGATGGCTACACCTTC. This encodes CASSPGRRGDGYTF.

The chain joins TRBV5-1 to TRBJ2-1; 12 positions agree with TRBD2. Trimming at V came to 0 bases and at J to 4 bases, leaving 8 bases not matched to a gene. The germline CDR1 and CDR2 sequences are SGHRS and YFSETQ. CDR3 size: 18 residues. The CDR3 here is CASSLVTSGGRIYNEQFF. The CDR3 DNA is TGCGCCAGCAGCTTGGTAACTAGCGGGGGGCGGATATACAATGAGCAGTTCTTC. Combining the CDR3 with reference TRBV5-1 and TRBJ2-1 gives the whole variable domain KAGVTQTPRYLIKTRGQQVTLSCSPISGHRSVSWYQQTPGQGLQFLFEYFSETQRNKGNFPGRFSGRQFSNSRSEMNVSTLELGDSALYLCASSLVTSGGRIYNEQFFGPGTRLTVL.

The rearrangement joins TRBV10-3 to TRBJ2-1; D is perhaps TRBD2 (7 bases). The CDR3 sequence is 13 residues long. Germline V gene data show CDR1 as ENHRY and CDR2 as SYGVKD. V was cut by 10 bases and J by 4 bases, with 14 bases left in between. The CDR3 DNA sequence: TGTGCCACCCTGGAGGGGGGGTACAATGAGCAGTTCTTC. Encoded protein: CATLEGGYNEQFF.

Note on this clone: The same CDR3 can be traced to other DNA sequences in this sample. CDR3 protein: CASSPWGGLSNQPQHF. The CDR3 coding sequence is TGTGCCAGCAGCCCATGGGGGGGCCTCAGCAATCAGCCCCAGCATTTT. This chain links TRBV28 with TRBJ1-5; tentative D call: TRBD1 (6 bases). The CDR3 has 16 residues. From germline, CDR1 is MDHEN and CDR2 SYDVKM. Trimming removed 6 bases from V and 1 base from J, with 16 bases in between. Full variable domain (remainder filled in from reference TRBV28 and TRBJ1-5): DVKVTQSSRYLVKRTGEKVFLECVQDMDHENMFWYRQDPGLGLRLIYFSYDVKMKEKGDIPEGYSVSREKKERFSLILESASTNQTSMYLCASSPWGGLSNQPQHFGDGTRLSIL.

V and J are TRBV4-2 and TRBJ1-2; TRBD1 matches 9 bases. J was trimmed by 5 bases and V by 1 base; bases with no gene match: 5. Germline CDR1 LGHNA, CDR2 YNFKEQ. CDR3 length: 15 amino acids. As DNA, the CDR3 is TGTGCCAGCAGCCAAGGGGGACAGGGCCATTATGGCTACACCTTC. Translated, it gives CASSQGGQGHYGYTF.

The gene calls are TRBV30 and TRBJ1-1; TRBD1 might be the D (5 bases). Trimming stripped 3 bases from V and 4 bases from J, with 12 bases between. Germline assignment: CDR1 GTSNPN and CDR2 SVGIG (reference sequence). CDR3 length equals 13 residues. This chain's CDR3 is CAWRVGAGTEAFF. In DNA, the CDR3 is TGTGCCTGGAGGGTAGGGGCCGGCACTGAAGCTTTCTTT. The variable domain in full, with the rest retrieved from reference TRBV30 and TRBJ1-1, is SQTIHQWPATLVQPVGSPLSLECTVEGTSNPNLYWYRQAAGRGLQLLFYSVGIGQISSEVPQNLSASRPQDRQFILSSKKLLLSDSGFYLCAWRVGAGTEAFFGQGTRLTVV.

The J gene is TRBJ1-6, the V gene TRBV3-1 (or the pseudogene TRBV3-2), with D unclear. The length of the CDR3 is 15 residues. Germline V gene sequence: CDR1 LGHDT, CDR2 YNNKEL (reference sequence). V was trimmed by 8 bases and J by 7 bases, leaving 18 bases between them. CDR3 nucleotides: TGTGCCAGCGAAAACCGCGGGAGGATGAATTCACCCCTCCACTTT. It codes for CASENRGRMNSPLHF.

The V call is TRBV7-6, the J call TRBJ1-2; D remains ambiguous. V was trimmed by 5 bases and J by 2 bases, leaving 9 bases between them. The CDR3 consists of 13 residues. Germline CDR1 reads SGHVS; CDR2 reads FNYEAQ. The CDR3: CASSPAGNYGYTF. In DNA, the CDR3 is TGTGCCAGCAGCCCGGCCGGGAACTATGGCTACACCTTC. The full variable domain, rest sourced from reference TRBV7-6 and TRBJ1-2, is GAGVSQSPRYKVTKRGQDVALRCDPISGHVSLYWYRQALGQGPEFLTYFNYEAQQDKSGLPNDRFSAERPEGSISTLTIQRTEQRDSAMYRCASSPAGNYGYTFGSGTRLTVV.

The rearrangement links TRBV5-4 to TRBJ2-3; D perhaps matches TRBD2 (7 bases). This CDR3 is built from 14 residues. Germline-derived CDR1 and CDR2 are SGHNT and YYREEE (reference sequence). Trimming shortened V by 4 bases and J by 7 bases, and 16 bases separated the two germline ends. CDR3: CASSPGRGAHTQYF. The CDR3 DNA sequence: TGTGCCAGCAGCCCTGGTCGGGGGGCACATACGCAGTATTTT.

The CDR3 loop is CASSQGRGLAGVGNEQFF. The CDR3 DNA reads as TGTGCCAGCAGCCAAGGAAGGGGACTAGCGGGGGTGGGGAATGAGCAGTTCTTC. The V and J genes are TRBV3-1 (or the pseudogene TRBV3-2) and TRBJ2-1, with 14 bases that match TRBD2. Trimming removed 1 base from V and 7 bases from J; junction bases left unmatched: 9. Per germline, CDR1 LGHDT and CDR2 YNNKEL (reference sequence). CDR3 length equals 18 residues.

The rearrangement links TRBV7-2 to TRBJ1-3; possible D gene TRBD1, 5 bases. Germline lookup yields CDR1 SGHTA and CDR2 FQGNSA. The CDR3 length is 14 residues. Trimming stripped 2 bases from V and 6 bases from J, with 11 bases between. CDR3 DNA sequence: TGTGCCAGCAGCTTATTGGCAGGGTCAAACACCATATATTTT. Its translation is CASSLLAGSNTIYF. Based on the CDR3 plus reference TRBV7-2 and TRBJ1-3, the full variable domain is GAGVSQSPSNKVTEKGKDVELRCDPISGHTALYWYRQSLGQGLEFLIYFQGNSAPDKSGLPSDRFSAERTGGSVSTLTIQRTQQEDSAVYLCASSLLAGSNTIYFGEGSWLTVV.

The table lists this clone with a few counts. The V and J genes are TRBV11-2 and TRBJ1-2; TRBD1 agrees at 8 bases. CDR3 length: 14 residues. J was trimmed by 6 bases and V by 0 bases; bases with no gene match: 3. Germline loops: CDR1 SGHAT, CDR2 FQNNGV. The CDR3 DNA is TGTGCCAGCAGCTTAGATAACAGGGGGAATGGCTACACCTTC. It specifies CASSLDNRGNGYTF.